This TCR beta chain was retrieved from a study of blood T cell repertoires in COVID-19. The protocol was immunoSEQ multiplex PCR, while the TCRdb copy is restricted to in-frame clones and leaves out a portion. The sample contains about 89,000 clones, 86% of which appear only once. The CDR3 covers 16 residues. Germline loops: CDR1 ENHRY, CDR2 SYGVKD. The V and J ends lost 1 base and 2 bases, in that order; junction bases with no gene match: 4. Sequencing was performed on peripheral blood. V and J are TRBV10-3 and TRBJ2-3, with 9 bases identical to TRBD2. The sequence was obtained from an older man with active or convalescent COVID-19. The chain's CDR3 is CAISEFGGRDTDTQYF. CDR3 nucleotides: TGTGCCATCAGTGAGTTTGGCGGGAGGGACACAGATACGCAGTATTTT.